These 7 T cell receptor beta chains came from one sample sequenced in a study of cytomegalovirus exposure and HLA in healthy donors. PCR employed 60 Vbeta and 13 Jbeta primers. Generated by immunoSEQ multiplex PCR, the TCRdb table keeps only in-frame clones and is missing some. There are just over 95,000 clones in the sample; roughly 76% occur only once, and roughly 8.3% lies in the top ten. The material sequenced was PBMCs. The origin of the receptors is a human donor in good health.

The chain has TRBV11-2 and TRBJ1-6; D remains unclear. V lost 3 bases to trimming and J lost 5 bases, with 14 bases between them. CDR1 is SGHAT and CDR2 is FQNNGV in the germline V gene. CDR3 length equals 16 residues. The chain's CDR3 is CASSFDGGGNNSPLHF. CDR3 coding DNA: TGTGCCAGCAGCTTCGACGGCGGAGGGAATAATTCACCCCTCCACTTT.

This rearrangement joins TRBV6-4 to TRBJ2-5; 8 bases are shared with TRBD2. CDR1 and CDR2 (germline): MRHNA, SNTAGT. With 6 bases clipped from V and 4 bases from J, the junction kept 10 bases outside the gene matches. This CDR3 is built from 15 residues. This CDR3 is CASSTNGGARETQYF. CDR3 DNA sequence: TGTGCCAGCAGCACCAACGGGGGGGCTCGAGAGACCCAGTACTTC.

The chain links TRBV9 to TRBJ2-3; D is unclear. The CDR3 has 13 amino acids. Germline V gene lookup returns CDR1 SGDLS and CDR2 YYNGEE. The V end was cut by 0 bases, the J end by 4 bases, with 6 bases between. CDR3 sequence reads: CASSVATADTQYF. The CDR3 nucleotides are TGTGCCAGCAGCGTAGCTACCGCAGATACGCAGTATTTT.

This chain links TRBV19 with TRBJ2-1, with 7 bases lining up with TRBD2. From germline, CDR1 is LNHDA and CDR2 SQIVND (reference sequence). Trimming took 7 bases from V and 3 from J; bases not matched to a gene: 9. The CDR3 consists of 15 residues. CDR3 protein: CASIPRGGSYNEQFF. The CDR3, as DNA: TGTGCCAGTATCCCCCGCGGCGGGAGCTACAATGAGCAGTTCTTC.

This clone was seen more than once but under ten times. The J gene is TRBJ2-5, the V gene TRBV19; TRBD2 matches 7 bases. With 5 bases clipped from V and 3 bases from J, the junction kept 6 bases outside the gene matches. This CDR3 comprises 14 residues. Per germline, CDR1 LNHDA and CDR2 SQIVND (reference sequence). CDR3 nucleotide sequence: TGTGCCAGTAGTCCGCCGGGACTAAAAGAGACCCAGTACTTC. Encoded protein: CASSPPGLKETQYF.

This clone was picked up many times. The V and J genes are TRBV15 and TRBJ2-6, with D perhaps matching TRBD1 (6 bases). Trimming removed 3 bases from V and 0 bases from J, with 12 bases in between. CDR1 and CDR2 from the germline V gene are LNHNV and YYDKDF (reference sequence). There are 17 residues in the CDR3. The CDR3 region has the DNA TGTGCCACCAGCAGGGGACACCAAAGCTCTGGGGCCAACGTCCTGACTTTC. As protein: CATSRGHQSSGANVLTF.

The V gene is TRBV19, the J gene TRBJ1-5, with 8 nucleotides matching TRBD1. Germline-derived CDR1 and CDR2 are LNHDA and SQIVND (reference sequence). This CDR3 contains 14 residues. The trim removed 4 bases at V and 7 bases at J, leaving 6 bases unmatched. The CDR3 region is CASSRGQDGQPQHF. CDR3 sequence (DNA): TGTGCCAGTAGTAGGGGACAGGACGGCCAGCCCCAGCATTTT.